This TCR beta chain was profiled in a study of neurological immune-mediated disorders. Regarding the study as a whole: The greatest degree of TCR clonal expansion was observed in HTLV-1-associated myelopathy, with the lowest in multiple sclerosis, below that of healthy controls.

The cDNA was produced through 5'RACE with 10-nucleotide random UMIs. TCRdb used MiXCR to reprocess the 5' RACE reads, holding one entry per CDR3 protein. Among roughly 30,000 distinct CDR3 sequences listed, 9% to 13% were seen once. Stored at -80 C, 2 million PBMCs were the source of the unsorted libraries. This clonotype has ten or more counts. Antigen: not known. Germline V CDR1 and CDR2: SGHDT, YYEEEE. V lost 4 bases and J lost 1; bases outside the gene matches: 4. This CDR3 contains 15 residues. The rearrangement links TRBV5-6 to TRBJ2-1; 8 nucleotides align to TRBD2. The clonotype was recovered from a woman in her sixties or seventies in good health. Sequenced sample: PBMCs. CDR3 coding DNA: TGTGCCAGCAGCCAGAGCGGGAGTTCCTACAATGAGCAGTTCTTC. It yields the protein CASSQSGSSYNEQFF.